Listed below are T cell receptor beta chains from one sample, sequenced in a study of T cell repertoires in cytomegalovirus infection. TCRdb fed the reads into MiXCR, producing one record per CDR3 protein. This sample carries about 260,000 distinct CDR3 sequences, around 8.7% of them seen once, and the ten largest clones take over 12%. The specimen was PBMCs. The source of these receptors is a human donor in good health (CMV status not recorded). Some clones in this sample may be carry-over from other donors' samples. The CDR3 runs from the conserved cysteine through the conserved F or W. The D gene is left open where the match is weak. Expanded clones are given a class, and other clones once, few, many or no size at all.

abundance: many
v_gene: TRBV7-2
d_gene: TRBD1
j_gene: TRBJ2-5
CDR3nt: TGTGCCAGCAGCTTTACAGGGGGCGCGGGAGAGACCCAGTACTTC
CDR3aa: CASSFTGGAGETQYF

abundance: many
v_gene: TRBV7-2
d_gene: NA
j_gene: TRBJ1-1
CDR3nt: TGTGCCAGCAGCTTAGTTATCAGCCCCGGGACCTTATTT
CDR3aa: CASSLVISPGTLF

abundance: many
v_gene: TRBV28
d_gene: NA
j_gene: TRBJ1-5
CDR3nt: TGTGCCAGCAGTTTAGTTTCCAGTAAAGGCAATCAGCCCCAGCATTTT
CDR3aa: CASSLVSSKGNQPQHF

abundance: many
v_gene: TRBV7-6
d_gene: TRBD2
j_gene: TRBJ2-1
CDR3nt: TGTGCCAGCAGCTTAATCGCGGGAGGGCCGGATGAGCAGTTCTTC
CDR3aa: CASSLIAGGPDEQFF

abundance: few
v_gene: TRBV7-9
d_gene: NA
j_gene: TRBJ1-4
CDR3nt: TGTGCCAGCAGTTCCGGACCTACGGGGGAAAAACTGTTTTTT
CDR3aa: CASSSGPTGEKLFF

abundance: few
v_gene: TRBV6-6
d_gene: TRBD1
j_gene: TRBJ2-4
CDR3nt: TGTGCCAGCAGTTACCAGGACAGGGAGGTTCAGTACTTC
CDR3aa: CASSYQDREVQYF

abundance: few
v_gene: TRBV6-2/TRBV6-3
d_gene: TRBD2
j_gene: TRBJ2-1
CDR3nt: TGTGCCAGCAGAGGCCCTCGGGACTACCACGAGCAGTTCTTC
CDR3aa: CASRGPRDYHEQFF

abundance: NA
v_gene: TRBV5-1
d_gene: NA
j_gene: TRBJ2-7
CDR3nt: TGCGCCAGCAGCTTGGAGGGAGGAGTCTCCTACGAGCAGTACTTC
CDR3aa: CASSLEGGVSYEQYF

abundance: many
v_gene: TRBV7-9
d_gene: TRBD1
j_gene: TRBJ1-4
CDR3nt: TGTGCCAGCAGCGCCGGACAGGGAATTAATGAAAAACTGTTTTTT
CDR3aa: CASSAGQGINEKLFF

abundance: many
v_gene: TRBV6-1
d_gene: TRBD2
j_gene: TRBJ2-3
CDR3nt: TGTGCCAGCAGCCACCCGGGACTAGCGGGGGGACAGCCCCTGACAGATACGCAGTATTTT
CDR3aa: CASSHPGLAGGQPLTDTQYF

abundance: many
v_gene: TRBV7-2
d_gene: TRBD2
j_gene: TRBJ2-1
CDR3nt: TGTGCCAGCAGCCCGACGGGGACTAGCGCCCTAAGGGAGCAGTTCTTC
CDR3aa: CASSPTGTSALREQFF

abundance: once
v_gene: TRBV5-6
d_gene: NA
j_gene: TRBJ2-3
CDR3nt: TGTGCCAGCAGCCCAGGGTGGTCGGCGCAGTATTTT
CDR3aa: CASSPGWSAQYF